What follows are 29 T cell receptor beta chains derived from one specimen sequenced in a study of T cell repertoires and leukemia-associated antigens (dated by TCRdb to the late 2010s). Libraries came from 5' RACE. Sequencer: Illumina MiSeq. TCRdb's own reprocessing of the public reads used fastp at Q25 and MiXCR and kept productive beta chains. Every entry covers one CDR3 protein and lists the most common genes and DNA from its rows. A total of 9,000 to 15,000 distinct CDR3 sequences appear in this sample, about 38% of them only once. 33% of the sample is taken by the ten largest. These TCRs' antigens remain unknown. The sequenced sample consisted of CD3+ T cells sorted from blood and cultured. Every receptor here comes from a female donor in good health.

This clonotype is termed medium-sized. V gene TRBV7-6 combines with J gene TRBJ2-7, with D possibly TRBD1 on 6 matching bases. With 5 bases removed from V and 2 bases from J, the gap between germline ends came to 13 bases. Germline CDR1 and CDR2: SGHVS and FNYEAQ. The CDR3 extends over 14 amino acids. The CDR3 region has the DNA TGTGCCAGCAGCGCCGGGACATCGACCTACGAGCAGTACTTC. This gives the protein CASSAGTSTYEQYF. Variable domain in full (rest from reference TRBV7-6 and TRBJ2-7): GAGVSQSPRYKVTKRGQDVALRCDPISGHVSLYWYRQALGQGPEFLTYFNYEAQQDKSGLPNDRFSAERPEGSISTLTIQRTEQRDSAMYRCASSAGTSTYEQYFGPGTRLTVT.

The chain is built from TRBV29-1 and TRBJ1-1; 7 bases align to TRBD1. CDR1 and CDR2 from the germline V gene are SQVTM and ANQGSEA. CDR3 size: 17 residues. V lost 5 bases to trimming and J lost 0 bases; unmatched junction nucleotides: 15. DNA of the CDR3: TGCAGCGTTCCTCCAATTAAGACGGGACAGATGAACACTGAAGCTTTCTTT. This sequence encodes CSVPPIKTGQMNTEAFF. Drawing the rest from reference TRBV29-1 and TRBJ1-1, the complete variable domain is SAVISQKPSRDICQRGTSLTIQCQVDSQVTMMFWYRQQPGQSLTLIATANQGSEATYESGFVIDKFPISRPNLTFSTLTVSNMSPEDSSIYLCSVPPIKTGQMNTEAFFGQGTRLTVV.

On this clonotype: A read error may produce the germline difference seen at one junction end. The V gene is TRBV9, the J gene TRBJ1-2; 9 bases are shared with TRBD1. This CDR3 contains 15 residues. CDR1 and CDR2 from the germline V gene are SGDLS and YYNGEE. CDR3 amino acids: CASSVPGQGNYGYTF. CDR3 DNA sequence: TGCGCCAGCAGTGTCCCGGGACAGGGAAACTATGGCTACACCTTC. The full variable domain, with the rest looked up from reference TRBV9 and TRBJ1-2, is DSGVTQTPKHLITATGQRVTLRCSPRSGDLSVYWYQQSLDQGLQFLIQYYNGEERAKGNILERFSAQQFPDLHSELNLSSLELGDSALYFCASSVPGQGNYGYTFGSGTRLTVV.

This chain connects TRBV12-3 or TRBV12-4 to TRBJ2-7; 11 nucleotides match TRBD2. Trimming at V came to 7 bases and at J to 5 bases, leaving 7 bases not matched to a gene. This CDR3 spans 14 amino acids. The CDR3 sequence is CASKYSGRANEQYF. The CDR3 coding sequence is TGTGCCAGCAAGTATAGCGGGAGGGCAAACGAGCAGTACTTC.

The chain couples TRBV20-1 to TRBJ2-1; 10 positions match TRBD1. The CDR3 consists of 18 residues. The ends lost 5 bases at V and 5 bases at J; junction bases unmatched: 18. The germline gives CDR1 DFQATT, CDR2 SNEGSKA (reference sequence). The CDR3 spells CSAAKPGQGIRTNNEQFF. As DNA, the CDR3 is TGCAGTGCTGCAAAACCGGGACAGGGGATAAGGACAAACAATGAGCAGTTCTTC.

This clonotype is classed as medium-sized. J is TRBJ2-7 and V is TRBV20-1, with no clear D. Per germline, CDR1 DFQATT and CDR2 SNEGSKA (reference sequence). CDR3 size: 16 residues. Trimming took 0 bases from V and 7 from J, leaving 22 bases between them. The CDR3 here is CSARERRVLGPTEQYF. CDR3 coding DNA: TGCAGTGCTAGAGAGAGGCGCGTGTTAGGACCTACTGAGCAGTACTTC.

On this clonotype: The junction differs from germline at one of its ends, possibly a read error. The chain has TRBV7-2 and TRBJ1-2; 8 bases align to TRBD1. This CDR3 spans 15 amino acids. The germline CDR1 and CDR2 sequences are SGHTA and FQGNSA. CDR3 DNA: TGTGCCAGCAGAGACCTACAGGGGGTAGACTATGACTACATCTTC. It translates to CASRDLQGVDYDYIF. Combining the CDR3 with reference TRBV7-2 and TRBJ1-2 gives the whole variable domain GAGVSQSPSNKVTEKGKDVELRCDPISGHTALYWYRQSLGQGLEFLIYFQGNSAPDKSGLPSDRFSAERTGGSVSTLTIQRTQQEDSAVYLCASRDLQGVDYDYIFGSGTRLTVV.

This clonotype has a count of ten or more. The gene calls are TRBV6-5 and TRBJ2-3; 7 bases map to TRBD2. CDR1 and CDR2 (germline): MNHEY, SVGAGI. Trimming at V came to 6 bases and at J to 0 bases, leaving 3 bases not matched to a gene. The CDR3 sequence is 14 residues long. CDR3 in amino acids: CASRLARSTDTQYF. CDR3 bases: TGTGCCAGCAGACTAGCGCGTAGCACAGATACGCAGTATTTT.

In regard to this clonotype: A junction end diverges from the germline sequence, so it may reflect a read error. The V and J genes are TRBV5-1 and TRBJ2-3; 7 nucleotides agree with TRBD1. The CDR3 totals 15 residues. The V gene's germline CDR1 is SGHRS and CDR2 YFSETQ. In nucleotides, the CDR3 is TGCGCCAGCTCCCGGGCCAACGACGGGACAGATACGCAGTACTTT. It specifies CASSRANDGTDTQYF.

The rearrangement links TRBV10-3 to TRBJ2-3, with 9 positions matching TRBD1. After removal of 4 bases from V and 2 bases from J, the junction contained 16 bases not matched to a gene. There are 19 residues in the CDR3. The V gene's germline CDR1 is ENHRY and CDR2 SYGVKD. CDR3 in amino acids: CAISGPTGGEIDHTDTQYF. The CDR3 coding sequence is TGTGCCATCAGTGGGCCGACAGGGGGAGAAATCGATCACACAGATACGCAGTATTTT.

Within the sample, this clonotype is medium-sized. The J gene is TRBJ2-1, the V gene TRBV20-1; 7 bases are a match to TRBD2. The CDR3 has 16 residues. Trimming took 3 bases from V and 6 from J; bases not matched to a gene: 14. CDR1 is DFQATT, CDR2 SNEGSKA, per germline (reference sequence). CDR3 loop: CSASSNAAGAGNEQFF. The DNA for the CDR3 is TGCAGTGCTAGTTCGAATGCGGCGGGAGCGGGCAATGAGCAGTTCTTC.

By its share, this clonotype is medium-sized. The CDR3 reads CASDIGQAVTGELFF. The CDR3 coding sequence is TGTGCCAGCGACATAGGACAGGCGGTGACCGGGGAGCTGTTTTTT. The chain combines TRBV12-3 or TRBV12-4 with TRBJ2-2, with TRBD1 identical over 7 bases. After removal of 8 bases from V and 5 bases from J, the junction contained 11 bases not matched to a gene. The CDR3 has 15 residues.

Relative to its sample, this clonotype is medium-sized. The chain joins TRBV5-1 to TRBJ2-7; tentatively, D is TRBD2 (6 bases). Germline assignment: CDR1 SGHRS and CDR2 YFSETQ. The germline V and J ends were trimmed by 3 bases and 0 bases, with 7 bases remaining between them. This CDR3 region has 13 residues. The chain's CDR3 is CASSWGLSYEQYF. DNA for the CDR3: TGCGCCAGCAGCTGGGGACTCTCCTACGAGCAGTACTTC. The entire variable domain, with the rest obtained from reference TRBV5-1 and TRBJ2-7, is as follows: KAGVTQTPRYLIKTRGQQVTLSCSPISGHRSVSWYQQTPGQGLQFLFEYFSETQRNKGNFPGRFSGRQFSNSRSEMNVSTLELGDSALYLCASSWGLSYEQYFGPGTRLTVT.

As regards this clonotype: This may be a read error, as it is one base from a much larger clone. The chain couples TRBV20-1 to TRBJ2-5; TRBD2 matches at 9 bases. CDR3 length equals 16 residues. Per the germline V gene, CDR1 is DFQATT and CDR2 is SNEGSKA (reference sequence). The CDR3, as DNA: TGCAGTGCTAGAGATCGATGGCGGGAGGGGAAGGAGACCCTGTACTTC. Translation gives CSARDRWREGKETLYF.

This chain joins TRBV24-1 and TRBJ2-4, with 8 bases lining up with TRBD2. Germline CDR1 KGHDR, CDR2 SFDVKD. The ends lost 4 bases at V and 8 bases at J; junction bases unmatched: 9. CDR3 length equals 15 residues. The CDR3 loop is CATSDPETSADIQYF. CDR3 in DNA: TGTGCCACCAGTGACCCTGAGACTAGCGCGGACATTCAGTACTTC.

The chain employs TRBV5-1 and TRBJ2-5, with a possible D match to TRBD1 (6 bases). CDR3 length: 15 residues. V was cut by 0 bases and J by 1 base, with 10 bases left in between. Germline CDR1 is SGHRS and CDR2 is YFSETQ. This chain's CDR3 is CASSLGAGAQETQYF. CDR3 nucleotide sequence: TGCGCCAGCAGCTTGGGGGCAGGGGCCCAAGAGACCCAGTACTTC.

This clonotype was seen a few times. A read error may explain this, as a much larger clone is one base away. V gene TRBV3-1 combines with J gene TRBJ2-7; D remains unclear. The CDR3 contains 14 residues. Germline V gives CDR1 LGHDT, CDR2 YNNKEL (reference sequence). The CDR3 spells CASNQDFDSYEQYF. The DNA for the CDR3 is TGTGCCAGCAACCAAGATTTCGATTCCTACGAGCAGTACTTC.

Within the sample, this clonotype is medium-sized. The gene calls are TRBV9 and TRBJ2-2, with a possible D match to TRBD1 (6 bases). The V end lost 5 bases, the J end lost 7 bases, and 18 bases lay between the germline ends. CDR3 length: 15 residues. Germline CDR1 SGDLS, CDR2 YYNGEE. CDR3 in amino acids: CASSPHREGIGELFF. CDR3 DNA: TGTGCCAGCAGTCCGCACAGGGAAGGGATCGGGGAGCTGTTTTTT.

This clonotype was observed a handful of times. The chain recombines TRBV6-1 with TRBJ2-7; TRBD2 agrees at 13 bases. The junction had 19 bases not matched to a gene; V was cut back by 4 bases and J by 7 bases. CDR1 MNHNS and CDR2 SASEGT come from the germline V gene. There are 19 residues in the CDR3. The CDR3 is CASSARLAGGADSRGEQYF. CDR3 sequence (DNA): TGTGCCAGCAGTGCTCGACTAGCGGGAGGCGCTGACTCCCGAGGGGAGCAGTACTTC.

This clonotype rates as medium-sized. The genes are TRBV7-8 and TRBJ1-1, with D possibly matching TRBD1 (6 bases). The V gene's germline CDR1 is SGHVS and CDR2 FQNEAQ. With 1 base removed from V and 0 bases from J, the gap between germline ends came to 15 bases. The CDR3 sequence is 17 residues long. Here the CDR3 DNA reads TGTGCCAGCAGCTTAGGGCGGGGGCAGGTCATGAACACTGAAGCTTTCTTT. Protein product: CASSLGRGQVMNTEAFF.

The J gene is TRBJ2-7, the V gene TRBV28; 8 bases align to TRBD2. Trimming cost V 5 bases and J 4 bases; bases outside gene matches: 19. The germline V gene encodes CDR1 MDHEN and CDR2 SYDVKM. The CDR3 is 18 amino acids. The CDR3 DNA reads TGTGCCAGCAGTCTGACACGAAGGGCAAGCGGGAGAGGTTACGAGCAGTACTTC. Translated: CASSLTRRASGRGYEQYF.

The chain recombines TRBV5-1 with TRBJ2-3; 7 bases agree with TRBD2. Trimming took 1 base from V and 1 from J; bases not matched to a gene: 6. The CDR3 totals 16 residues. Germline-derived CDR1 and CDR2 are SGHRS and YFSETQ. The CDR3 nucleotides are TGCGCCAGCAGCTTGAACACTGCGGGAGGCACAGATACGCAGTATTTT. Its translation is CASSLNTAGGTDTQYF.

This clonotype turned up a few times. This chain uses TRBV12-3 or TRBV12-4 with TRBJ2-3; 7 bases align to TRBD2. This CDR3 is 14 amino acids long. After removal of 8 bases from V and 0 bases from J, the junction contained 5 bases not matched to a gene. The CDR3 DNA reads as TGTGCCAGCGGACTAGGGCCTAGCACAGATACGCAGTATTTT. Translated: CASGLGPSTDTQYF.

The V gene is TRBV9, the J gene TRBJ2-7, with D possibly matching TRBD1 (5 bases). V dropped 0 bases and J dropped 2 bases, with 12 bases sitting between them. The germline CDR1 and CDR2 sequences are SGDLS and YYNGEE. The CDR3 totals 15 residues. CDR3 sequence (DNA): TGTGCCAGCAGCGTAGAACAGGACCCTACCTACGAGCAGTACTTC. It encodes CASSVEQDPTYEQYF.

In its sample, this clonotype was seen once. The genes are TRBV7-8 and TRBJ1-5; D not resolved. This CDR3 is 14 amino acids long. Trimming stripped 4 bases from V and 0 bases from J, with 7 bases between. Germline V gene sequence: CDR1 SGHVS, CDR2 FQNEAQ. For the CDR3, the DNA is TGTGCCAGCAGCTCTCAAGGTAGCAATCAGCCCCAGCATTTT. Translated: CASSSQGSNQPQHF.

This clonotype showed up just a few times. The chain recombines TRBV24-1 with TRBJ2-2; 9 nucleotides line up with TRBD1. The CDR3 spans 14 residues. The germline CDR1 and CDR2 sequences are KGHDR and SFDVKD. V was pared by 5 bases and J by 6 bases, with 3 bases of the junction left unmatched. CDR3 region: CATSGQGESGELFF. For the CDR3, the DNA is TGTGCCACCAGTGGACAGGGGGAGTCCGGGGAGCTGTTTTTT.

This clonotype was recorded a few times. The chain has TRBV20-1 and TRBJ2-1; TRBD2 matches 11 bases. The junction had 12 bases not matched to a gene; V was cut back by 1 base and J by 1 base. CDR3 length: 19 amino acids. Germline V CDR1 and CDR2: DFQATT, SNEGSKA (reference sequence). The CDR3 DNA is TGCAGTGCTAGAGTAGGGCTAGCGGGAGGTCCCGAATCCTACAATGAGCAGTTCTTC. Protein: CSARVGLAGGPESYNEQFF.

In this sample, this clonotype turned up a few times. The chain has TRBV3-1 and TRBJ1-1, with D uncertain. V lost 1 base to trimming and J lost 1 base, with 16 bases between them. The CDR3 contains 17 residues. Germline CDR1 LGHDT, CDR2 YNNKEL (reference sequence). The CDR3 DNA follows: TGTGCCAGCAGCCAAGCTCCCGGGGTTTTTTCGAACACTGAAGCTTTCTTT. This sequence encodes CASSQAPGVFSNTEAFF.

This clonotype is categorized as large (0.1 to 1%). The chain combines TRBV2 with TRBJ2-3, with a tentative D call TRBD1 (7 bases). Trimming took off 3 bases at V and 5 bases at J, with 12 bases between the two ends. The CDR3 has 14 residues. The germline V gene has CDR1 SNHLY and CDR2 FYNNEI. In DNA form, the CDR3 reads TGTGCCAGCAGTGACGGCAGGGGGGAAGATACGCAGTATTTT. Residues: CASSDGRGEDTQYF. The full variable domain, rest sourced from reference TRBV2 and TRBJ2-3, is EPEVTQTPSHQVTQMGQEVILRCVPISNHLYFYWYRQILGQKVEFLVSFYNNEISEKSEIFDDQFSVERPDGSNFTLKIRSTKLEDSAMYFCASSDGRGEDTQYFGPGTRLTVL.